The rows below give T cell receptor beta chains drawn from one sample of a study of somatic mutations in cytotoxic T cells in rheumatoid arthritis. Measured with immunoSEQ multiplex PCR; TCRdb has only the in-frame clones, and not every one. The sample comprises tens of thousands of clones, 84% of which are singletons, and approximately 3.2% rests with the top ten. Sequenced sample: CD8+ T cells sorted from blood. These receptors all come from a man aged 35 to 55 in good health. CDR3s include the opening cysteine and the closing phenylalanine or tryptophan.

j_call: TRBJ2-7; v_call: TRBV21-1; cdr3_aa: CASSKGPISGTRSYEQYF
j_call: TRBJ2-7; v_call: TRBV2; cdr3_aa: CASSERSANEQYF
j_call: TRBJ2-7; v_call: TRBV27; cdr3_aa: CASSLTSPYYEQYF
j_call: TRBJ2-1; v_call: TRBV28; cdr3_aa: CASSLPPPGTSGRAEENEQFF
j_call: TRBJ2-7; v_call: TRBV4-1; cdr3_aa: CASSSPGRKNYEQYF
j_call: TRBJ2-7; v_call: TRBV11-2; cdr3_aa: CASSPGQGDYEQYF
j_call: TRBJ2-7; v_call: TRBV28; cdr3_aa: CASSLSQGPYEQYF
j_call: TRBJ2-7; v_call: TRBV7-9; cdr3_aa: CASSLAWQGGSYEQYF
j_call: TRBJ1-4; v_call: TRBV19; cdr3_aa: CASSPTATNEKLFF
j_call: TRBJ1-2; v_call: TRBV27; cdr3_aa: CASSPVGYGYTF
j_call: TRBJ1-1; v_call: TRBV11-1; cdr3_aa: CASSLTGAEAFF
j_call: TRBJ2-7; v_call: TRBV4-2; cdr3_aa: CASSQGLAGSFEQYF
j_call: TRBJ2-7; v_call: TRBV27; cdr3_aa: CASIGAGGEQYF
j_call: TRBJ2-7; v_call: TRBV28; cdr3_aa: CASTQSRNSYEQYF
j_call: TRBJ2-7; v_call: TRBV25-1; cdr3_aa: CASSELLEQYF
j_call: TRBJ2-7; v_call: TRBV7-9; cdr3_aa: CASSSLDRPHEQYF
j_call: TRBJ2-5; v_call: TRBV6-5; cdr3_aa: CASSLGLAGGPGTQYF
j_call: TRBJ2-3; v_call: TRBV7-6; cdr3_aa: CASSLGLAGLGTDTQYF
j_call: TRBJ2-3; v_call: TRBV9; cdr3_aa: CASSGAGSGADTQYF
j_call: TRBJ2-1; v_call: TRBV7-9; cdr3_aa: CASSTNVGTSFNEQFF
j_call: TRBJ2-1; v_call: TRBV7-9; cdr3_aa: CASSPALAGGGGQFF
j_call: TRBJ1-5; v_call: TRBV30; cdr3_aa: CAWSVSAVMGNQPQHF
j_call: TRBJ2-7; v_call: TRBV19; cdr3_aa: CASSIRGLAVSSYEQYF
j_call: TRBJ2-5; v_call: TRBV2; cdr3_aa: CASSDVGARETQYF
j_call: TRBJ2-1; v_call: TRBV27; cdr3_aa: CASSLSATGIGSNEQFF
j_call: TRBJ1-5; v_call: TRBV19; cdr3_aa: CASSTTTTASNQPQHF
j_call: TRBJ2-7; v_call: TRBV5-1; cdr3_aa: CASSLGPEQYF
j_call: TRBJ1-5; v_call: TRBV4-2; cdr3_aa: CASSQGGVGQPQHF
j_call: TRBJ1-2; v_call: TRBV10-3; cdr3_aa: CAISGTGNYGYTF